This T cell receptor beta chain was retrieved from a study of cytomegalovirus exposure and HLA in healthy donors (dated by TCRdb to between 2016 and 2019). The study in broad terms: An earlier analysis of roughly 500 of the donors reported roughly 300 Gb of sequence data and more than 90 million unique TCR beta sequences from some 180 million T cells. Around 320 gigabases of sequencing data and 78 million or so unique TCR sequences were included in an early release covering over 600 HLA-typed donors. Of the 398 genotyped donors, approximately 80% were placed in the genetic ancestry cluster associated with self-reported Caucasian donors. The study was designed to test whether signatures of past pathogen exposure could be identified by cataloging public T cell receptors. The T cell repertoires of some 700 subjects were profiled by immunosequencing and related to cytomegalovirus serostatus. In addition to the first cohort of roughly 700 subjects, a separate validation cohort of approximately 120 different subjects was used. To predict cytomegalovirus infection status, the study combined high-throughput TCR immunosequencing, statistical association of individual TCRs with disease status, and machine learning. A later analysis re-analyzed previously published TCR beta repertoires from 600 to 850 donors and added high-resolution HLA genotyping to study TCR occurrence patterns. The later analysis used no new phenotypic data to find candidate immune exposures, relying instead on TCR beta sequences and their occurrence across donors. To decide whether each TCR beta V gene segment behaved as functional or pseudogenic, an earlier analysis of 587 of the donors relied on high-throughput TCR beta sequencing. Donor age, sex, ethnicity and CMV serostatus were compiled together with the repertoire data. Genome-wide SNP genotypes for about 60% of the roughly 700 donors were used in a later genetic analysis, which treated that subset as a discovery cohort. Every discovery cohort repertoire had been produced on one sequencing platform. HLA typing covered class I and class II loci at four-digit resolution. Typing coverage varied by locus: about 629-630 donors for A, B, C, DRB1 and DQB1; approximately 500 for DQA1; over 600 for DPA1; fewer than 480 for DPB1. A handful of DR-DQ haplotypes were treated as single units for association and clustering because of strong linkage in the cohort. Among roughly 400 genotyped donors of the cohort, an average of roughly 230,000 unique TCR beta nucleotide sequences was sequenced per donor, of which 15% to 20% were non-productive.

This clone appeared once. Its antigen has not been determined. No base quality information exists; no much larger clone differs at one position. Study-wide conclusions, independent of this receptor: A group of highly shared sequence variants was considered likely to be a technical artifact of the sequencing pipeline. In a later genetic analysis, a missense DCLRE1C variant was associated with V-gene and J-gene trimming of TCR beta chains, and the association was replicated in an independent cohort. Roughly uniform sequencing depth across donors was assumed in presence/absence analyses, although this assumption may not hold. In this cohort, only TCR beta chains were sequenced, and detectable features were limited by the absence of alpha or paired-chain data. The classifier was reported to diagnose cytomegalovirus status with high specificity and sensitivity in both the original and validation cohorts. Because the 87-base-pair reads could not distinguish some IMGT-functional V segments, including TRBV6-2 and TRBV6-3, those segments were excluded. It was suggested by the authors that the approach could potentially be generalized to other disease states and immunological phenotypes. Most TCR sequences were observed very rarely across donors, whereas some public TCRs were present in many individuals. A later analysis associated 16,951 TCR beta sequences with specific HLA alleles at a false discovery rate of 0.05. Most CMV-associated TCR beta chains appeared to be HLA-restricted in a later analysis, and the HLA associations seemed to be driven largely by CMV exposure. Strong co-occurrence of HLA alleles, especially DR and DQ, made assigning TCR associations to individual alleles difficult. In a later analysis, several top co-occurrence clusters were reported to appear linked to parvovirus B19, influenza, CMV and Epstein-Barr virus. In a later genetic analysis, fewer N-insertions in productive TCRs were reported among donors in an Asian-associated ancestry cluster than the roughly 640-donor mean. Because counts were too low, 15 to 20 rarely observed V segments, including chromosome 9 orphons, were excluded from the earlier analysis of 587 of the donors. Because some donors lacked HLA typing at each locus, the association tests relied only on the typed subset. In an earlier analysis of 587 of the donors, most TCR beta V segments were observed in productive rearrangements about 87% or about 30% of the time, broadly matching IMGT annotations. According to a later analysis, TCR association rates differed among HLA loci, with DRB1 alleles showing the most associated TCRs and HLA-C alleles showing the fewest. Linkage disequilibrium might explain the correlated functional status among segregating V segments, but an unknown experimental factor could not be excluded. In the study, approximately 150 TCR beta chains were listed as associated with cytomegalovirus. CMV serostatus was the only immune exposure information available for the cohort. A further reported finding was that TCR beta sequences accurately predicted the HLA-A and HLA-B alleles for most subjects in the first cohort. In a later analysis, HLA-associated TCR beta chains were found to be more clonally expanded and to have lower generation probabilities than equally common non-associated chains. In vitro tests confirmed that a few of the cytomegalovirus-associated TCR beta chains recognize cytomegalovirus antigens.

The cohort comprised fewer than 750 healthy bone marrow donors. At the time of sampling, all cohort members were nominally healthy, though unrecorded immune exposures were likely present. The donor was CMV seronegative and belonged to the group of 352 seronegative cohort members. Each donor provided a peripheral blood sample, and peripheral blood mononuclear cells were used for TCR beta sequencing. The Qiagen DNeasy Blood Extraction Kit was used to extract genomic DNA from the blood cell samples. CDR1 KGHSH and CDR2 LQKENI are derived from the germline V gene. Trimming at the junction amounts to 1 base on V and 0 bases on J, and the germline ends lie 5 bases apart. The cysteine opens and the phenylalanine closes a CDR3 of 14 amino acids. The only DNA kept is the CDR3, 42 bases in frame from the first base. Libraries were prepared through the immunoSEQ multiplex PCR assay. For the multiplex PCR, a mixture combining 60 forward primers for TCR Vbeta segments and 13 reverse primers for TCR Jbeta segments was used. The CDR3 region of rearranged TCR beta genes was amplified from genomic DNA by a multiplex PCR assay. The amplified TCR beta libraries were sequenced on the Illumina HiSeq System as 87-base-pair reads. The authors' pipeline ran thus. A later analysis tallied roughly 80 million unique TCR beta chains across the 650 to 750 repertoires, and roughly 11 million of those chains were shared by two or more donors. A nearest-neighbor algorithm error-corrected the raw reads and collapsed the reads into unique sequences, merging closely related sequences to remove PCR and sequencing errors. V, D and J gene segments were assigned by aligning CDR3 sequences to IMGT reference sequences. Each retained sequence needed at least a six-nucleotide match to both a V gene segment and a J gene segment. A rearrangement was called productive if the CDR3 had no stop codons and remained in frame with V and J, and every other rearrangement was called non-productive. Following IMGT convention, CDR3 was defined as the stretch from the second conserved V-encoded cysteine up to the conserved J-encoded phenylalanine. Sequences without an unambiguous match to a single V gene segment were excluded from the earlier analysis of a few hundred of the donors. An earlier analysis of some 610 of the donors called V segments functional above 56.7% productive rearrangements and segregating when the between-donor standard deviation exceeded 5%. To diagnose cytomegalovirus status from the catalog of TCR beta chain sequences, a statistical classification framework was built. In a later analysis, TCR nucleotide sequences were compared against IMGT/GENE-DB human TR gene sequences so that V and J genes could be assigned. The TCRdist pipeline was used in a later analysis to assign CDR3 sequences and most-parsimonious VDJ recombination scenarios. A later analysis defined each TCR beta chain by its CDR3 amino acid sequence plus V-gene family, and excluded reads lacking a unique V-gene family. As a way to deal with suspected cross-contamination and a sequencing artifact, a later analysis dropped nearly 600 nucleotide sequences that were highly shared and had low generation probability. A later analysis calculated a clonal expansion index for each public chain from normalized within-repertoire ranks of inferred template counts. In a later analysis, generation probabilities were computed with a VDJ recombination model fitted to out-of-frame rearrangements, and the resulting probabilities were checked against IGoR. A later analysis scored TCR-TCR, TCR-HLA and TCR-CMV co-occurrence with hypergeometric tests, applying a repertoire-size bias correction to TCR pairs. In a later analysis, false discovery rates were estimated by permuting HLA or CMV assignments 20 times. A later analysis grouped co-occurring TCRs with DBSCAN, adding TCRdist sequence similarity when clustering within HLA-allele-positive subsets. Repertoires with fewer than 30,000 or more than 120,000 public chains, plus five repertoires with anomalous nucleotide sharing, were excluded from co-occurrence clustering. TCRdb mirrors the immuneACCESS table, restricted to in-frame sequences. Some clones are absent from its copies; in checked studies, under half trace to an unresolved V gene, and the reason for the others is unknown. For V, J and clone size, that table is used; D and trimming come from the DNA. The sample profile shows some 200,000 clones; 76% of them were found once. 0.63% of the sample is taken by the ten largest.

Recombination linked TRBV18 to TRBJ2-3, with the D gene call left open. The sequence derives from a man aged 18-30 years in good health and CMV-seronegative. Sequenced: PBMCs. The DNA sequence is TGTGCCAGCTCACCACGGGCAAGCACAGATACGCAGTATTTT. This yields the protein CASSPRASTDTQYF.